These 25 T cell receptor beta chains share one sample of origin, sequenced in a study of CXCR3-negative and CXCR3-positive naive CD8 T cells. The TRB libraries of cDNA were built by UMI-labeled 5' RACE. For each CDR3 protein, TCRdb gives one entry from its re-call of the 5' RACE reads, without DNA. The table for this sample gives tens of thousands of distinct CDR3 sequences. The material sequenced was naive CXCR3- CD8+ T cells from blood. Specified subset: CD45RO-CCR7+CD27+CD95- naive CD8+ T cells lacking CXCR3 (TNR3-). The receptors shown here come from a human donor in good health. Some clones in this sample may be carry-over from other donors' samples.

V and J are TRBV7-8 and TRBJ1-2; there is no DNA to check the TCRdb D call of TRBD1. CDR1 is SGHVS and CDR2 is FQNEAQ in the germline V gene. This CDR3 contains 16 residues. The CDR3 loop is CASSPKVPGFNYGYTF.

The V gene is TRBV7-9, the J gene TRBJ2-1. Germline V gene lookup returns CDR1 SEHNR and CDR2 FQNEAQ (reference sequence). The CDR3 is made up of 15 amino acids. The CDR3: CASSLAWHVYNEQFF.

This chain connects TRBV20-1 to TRBJ2-1; TCRdb returns TRBD1, unconfirmable since there is no DNA. Germline lookup yields CDR1 DFQATT and CDR2 SNEGSKA (reference sequence). The length of the CDR3 is 14 residues. CDR3 region: CSARPPAEYNEQFF.

This sequence joins TRBV10-1 and TRBJ2-7. From germline, CDR1 is WNHNN and CDR2 SYGVQD (reference sequence). The CDR3 is 12 amino acids. The CDR3: CASRENSYEQYF.

The rearrangement joins TRBV5-1 to TRBJ2-1; TCRdb designates TRBD2, a call that cannot be tested without DNA. The V gene's germline CDR1 is SGHRS and CDR2 YFSETQ. The CDR3 is made up of 16 amino acids. The CDR3 region is CASSYLAGGPGNEQFF.

The rearrangement uses TRBV6-6 and TRBJ1-1. The V gene's germline CDR1 is MNHNY and CDR2 SVGAGI (reference sequence). CDR3 length: 14 amino acids. The CDR3 loop reads CASSYSGSNTEASF.

This chain joins TRBV29-1 and TRBJ2-3; TCRdb picks TRBD1, but there is no DNA to check that call. The CDR3 length is 16 residues. Germline assignment: CDR1 SQVTM and CDR2 ANQGSEA. The CDR3 loop reads CSVDLRVRDPGDTQYF.

The chain uses TRBV5-4 and TRBJ2-3; checking the TCRdb D call of TRBD2 is not possible without DNA. The CDR3 contains 15 residues. The germline V gene encodes CDR1 SGHNT and CDR2 YYREEE (reference sequence). The CDR3 loop reads CASSDLATGTDTQYF.

The chain employs TRBV5-6 and TRBJ2-3. Germline CDR1 is SGHDT and CDR2 is YYEEEE. The CDR3 has 13 residues. The CDR3 reads CASSWDPTDTQYF. Based on the CDR3 plus reference TRBV5-6 and TRBJ2-3, the full variable domain is DAGVTQSPTHLIKTRGQQVTLRCSPKSGHDTVSWYQQALGQGPQFIFQYYEEEERQRGNFPDRFSGHQFPNYSSELNVNALLLGDSALYLCASSWDPTDTQYFGPGTRLTVL.

The V gene is TRBV29-1, the J gene TRBJ2-5; the D gene TCRdb calls, TRBD1, cannot be checked with no DNA. From germline, CDR1 is SQVTM and CDR2 ANQGSEA. The CDR3 has 14 amino acids. The CDR3 sequence: CSVDRDREVETQYF. Full variable domain (remainder filled in from reference TRBV29-1 and TRBJ2-5): SAVISQKPSRDICQRGTSLTIQCQVDSQVTMMFWYRQQPGQSLTLIATANQGSEATYESGFVIDKFPISRPNLTFSTLTVSNMSPEDSSIYLCSVDRDREVETQYFGPGTRLLVL.

This chain links TRBV29-1 with TRBJ1-1; TCRdb outputs TRBD1, but without DNA this stays unchecked. CDR1 is SQVTM, CDR2 ANQGSEA, per germline. This CDR3 spans 14 amino acids. CDR3 sequence: CSAAPLAMNTEAFF.

The chain has TRBV14 and TRBJ2-4. The CDR3 runs to 14 residues. Germline V lookup: CDR1 SGHDN, CDR2 FVKESK. CDR3 in amino acids: CAVGQRLAKNIQYF.

The chain employs TRBV29-1 and TRBJ2-7; TCRdb's D call of TRBD1 is untestable without DNA. Per germline, CDR1 SQVTM and CDR2 ANQGSEA. This CDR3 has 15 residues. CDR3 residues: CSVVLRDTYSYEQYF.

This chain links TRBV6-6 with TRBJ2-1; lacking DNA, the TRBD2 call made by TCRdb goes unchecked. The CDR3 runs 16 residues. Per germline, CDR1 MNHNY and CDR2 SVGAGI (reference sequence). Here the CDR3 reads CASSTTTSGRYNEQFF.

V usage is TRBV6-5 and J usage is TRBJ2-1; TCRdb's assignment of TRBD2 cannot be checked, as there is no DNA. The CDR3 runs to 15 residues. Germline lookup yields CDR1 MNHEY and CDR2 SVGAGI. CDR3 region: CASSYSTTGGPEQFF.

The rearrangement uses TRBV27 and TRBJ2-7; absent DNA, TCRdb's TRBD2 call cannot be checked. This CDR3 comprises 15 residues. CDR1 MNHEY and CDR2 SMNVEV come from the germline V gene (reference sequence). CDR3: CASTSGGRSPYEQYF.

The chain has TRBV5-1 and TRBJ1-4; TCRdb returns TRBD1, unconfirmable since there is no DNA. From germline, CDR1 is SGHRS and CDR2 YFSETQ. The CDR3 runs 16 residues. This CDR3 is CASSFGQGDRNEKLFF. Full variable domain (missing parts from reference TRBV5-1 and TRBJ1-4): KAGVTQTPRYLIKTRGQQVTLSCSPISGHRSVSWYQQTPGQGLQFLFEYFSETQRNKGNFPGRFSGRQFSNSRSEMNVSTLELGDSALYLCASSFGQGDRNEKLFFGSGTQLSVL.

This chain connects TRBV6-5 to TRBJ1-6. CDR1 is MNHEY, CDR2 SVGAGI, per germline. The CDR3 runs 21 residues. CDR3 in amino acids: CASSPLWGSILREDYNSPLHF.

This chain connects TRBV5-5 to TRBJ1-2. CDR1 SGHKS and CDR2 YYEKEE come from the germline V gene (reference sequence). The CDR3 runs to 13 residues. CDR3: CASSLSANYGYTF.

V is TRBV29-1 and J is TRBJ2-2; TCRdb lists TRBD1, though no DNA is available to test this call. This CDR3 comprises 14 residues. Germline CDR1 SQVTM, CDR2 ANQGSEA. This CDR3 reads CSSSSGVGTGELFF.

The CDR3 reads CASSLAISLGNEQFF. The chain joins TRBV5-1 to TRBJ2-1; the TRBD2 assignment by TCRdb is unverifiable without DNA. Germline V gives CDR1 SGHRS, CDR2 YFSETQ. The CDR3 contains 15 residues.

The rearrangement links TRBV9 to TRBJ2-7; TCRdb's D call of TRBD1 is untestable without DNA. CDR3 length equals 14 residues. CDR1 and CDR2 (germline): SGDLS, YYNGEE. CDR3 region: CASSPGQGTVEQYF.

The chain combines TRBV7-3 with TRBJ2-7. This CDR3 has 14 amino acids. Germline lookup yields CDR1 SGHTA and CDR2 FQGTGA. The CDR3 sequence: CASSLGASSYEQYF.

The CDR3 reads CASSQEAETYQETQYF. The chain recombines TRBV4-1 with TRBJ2-5. Germline loops: CDR1 MGHRA, CDR2 YSYEKL. The CDR3 runs 16 residues.

The V gene is TRBV12-3 or TRBV12-4, the J gene TRBJ2-7; the TRBD2 assignment by TCRdb is unverifiable without DNA. The CDR3 sequence is 14 residues long. The CDR3 sequence is CASSLGLSVYEQYF.